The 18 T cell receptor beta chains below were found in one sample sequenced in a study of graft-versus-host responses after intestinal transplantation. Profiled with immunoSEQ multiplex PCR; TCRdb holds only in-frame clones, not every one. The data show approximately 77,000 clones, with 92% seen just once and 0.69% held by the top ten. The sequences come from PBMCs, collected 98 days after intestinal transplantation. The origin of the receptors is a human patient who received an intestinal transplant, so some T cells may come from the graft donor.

For the CDR3, the DNA is TGTGCCAGCAGTTTGGGCCGCCTAGCGTTCAGAGAGCAGTTCTTC. Translating gives CASSLGRLAFREQFF. The chain has TRBV28 and TRBJ2-1; TRBD2 is a possible D gene (6 bases). The CDR3 contains 15 residues. Between the trimmed V and J ends, which lost 3 bases and 10 bases, there was a span of 19 bases. Germline values: CDR1 MDHEN, CDR2 SYDVKM. Looking up the rest from reference TRBV28 and TRBJ2-1 gives the full variable domain: DVKVTQSSRYLVKRTGEKVFLECVQDMDHENMFWYRQDPGLGLRLIYFSYDVKMKEKGDIPEGYSVSREKKERFSLILESASTNQTSMYLCASSLGRLAFREQFFGPGTRLTVL.

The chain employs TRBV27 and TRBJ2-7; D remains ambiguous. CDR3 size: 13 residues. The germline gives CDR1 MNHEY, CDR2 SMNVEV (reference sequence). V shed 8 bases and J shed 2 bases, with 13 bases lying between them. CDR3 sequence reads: CASGVAGAYEQYF. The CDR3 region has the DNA TGTGCCAGCGGCGTGGCAGGCGCCTACGAGCAGTACTTC.

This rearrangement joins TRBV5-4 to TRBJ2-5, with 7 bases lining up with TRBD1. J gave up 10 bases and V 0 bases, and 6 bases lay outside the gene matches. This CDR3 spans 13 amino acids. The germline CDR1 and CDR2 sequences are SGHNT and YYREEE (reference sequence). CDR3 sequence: CASSLDRGGGQYF. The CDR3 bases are TGTGCCAGCAGCTTGGACAGGGGTGGGGGCCAGTACTTC.

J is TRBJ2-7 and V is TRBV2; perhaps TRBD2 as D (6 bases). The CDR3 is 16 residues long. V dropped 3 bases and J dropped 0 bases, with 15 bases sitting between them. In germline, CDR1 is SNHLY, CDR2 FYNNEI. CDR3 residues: CASSDLQSGSSYEQYF. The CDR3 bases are TGTGCCAGCAGTGACCTTCAGTCCGGGAGCTCCTACGAGCAGTACTTC.

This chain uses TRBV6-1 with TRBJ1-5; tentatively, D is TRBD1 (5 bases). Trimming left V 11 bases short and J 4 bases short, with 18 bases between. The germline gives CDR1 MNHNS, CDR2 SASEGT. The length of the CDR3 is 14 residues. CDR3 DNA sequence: TGTGCCGCCCAGCCCCAGGGAATGAATCAGCCCCAGCATTTT. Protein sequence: CAAQPQGMNQPQHF.

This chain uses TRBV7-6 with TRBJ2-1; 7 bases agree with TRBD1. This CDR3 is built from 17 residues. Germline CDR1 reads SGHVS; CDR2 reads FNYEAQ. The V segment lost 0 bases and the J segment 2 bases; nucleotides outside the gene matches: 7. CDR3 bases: TGTGCCAGCAGCTTAGCGCTATTACAGGGGACCTACAATGAGCAGTTCTTC. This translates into CASSLALLQGTYNEQFF. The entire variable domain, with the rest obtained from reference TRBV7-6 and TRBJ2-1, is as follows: GAGVSQSPRYKVTKRGQDVALRCDPISGHVSLYWYRQALGQGPEFLTYFNYEAQQDKSGLPNDRFSAERPEGSISTLTIQRTEQRDSAMYRCASSLALLQGTYNEQFFGPGTRLTVL.

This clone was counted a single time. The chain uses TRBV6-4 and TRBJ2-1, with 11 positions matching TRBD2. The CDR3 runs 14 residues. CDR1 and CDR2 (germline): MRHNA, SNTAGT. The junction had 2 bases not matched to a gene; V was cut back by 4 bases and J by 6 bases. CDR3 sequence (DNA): TGTGCCAGCAGTGCCGGGACTAGCGGCAATGAGCAGTTCTTC. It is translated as CASSAGTSGNEQFF.

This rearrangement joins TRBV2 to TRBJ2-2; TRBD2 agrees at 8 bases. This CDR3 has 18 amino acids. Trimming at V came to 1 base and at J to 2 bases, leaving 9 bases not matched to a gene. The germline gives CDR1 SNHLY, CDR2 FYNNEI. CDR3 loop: CASSEGGGLAANTGELFF. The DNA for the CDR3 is TGTGCCAGCAGTGAAGGGGGAGGACTAGCTGCAAACACCGGGGAGCTGTTTTTT.

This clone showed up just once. The DNA of the CDR3 is TGTGCCAGCAGCGTAGGATTTAAGGGGGCTCGGGATAGCACAGATACGCAGTATTTT. Its protein product is CASSVGFKGARDSTDTQYF. The V and J genes are TRBV9 and TRBJ2-3; 7 bases are a match to TRBD1. Germline V gives CDR1 SGDLS, CDR2 YYNGEE. J lost 0 bases, V lost 0 bases, and 13 bases had no gene match. The CDR3 covers 19 residues.

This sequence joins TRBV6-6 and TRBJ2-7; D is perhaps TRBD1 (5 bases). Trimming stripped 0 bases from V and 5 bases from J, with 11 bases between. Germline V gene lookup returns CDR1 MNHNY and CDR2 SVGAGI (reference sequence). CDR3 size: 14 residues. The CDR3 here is CASSYSSQGNEQYF. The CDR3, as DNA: TGTGCCAGCAGTTACTCGAGTCAGGGCAACGAGCAGTACTTC.

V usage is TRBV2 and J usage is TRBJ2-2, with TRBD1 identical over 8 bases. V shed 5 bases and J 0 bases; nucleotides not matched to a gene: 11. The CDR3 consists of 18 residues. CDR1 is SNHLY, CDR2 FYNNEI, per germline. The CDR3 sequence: CASSFRILQGANTGELFF. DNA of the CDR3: TGTGCCAGCAGTTTCCGAATCCTACAGGGGGCGAACACCGGGGAGCTGTTTTTT.

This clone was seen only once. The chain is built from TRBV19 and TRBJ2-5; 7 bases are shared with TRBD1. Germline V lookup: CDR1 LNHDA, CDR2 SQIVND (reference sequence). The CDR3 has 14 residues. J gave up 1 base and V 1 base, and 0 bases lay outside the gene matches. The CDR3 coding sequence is TGTGCCAGTAGTATAGGGACAGGCCAAGAGACCCAGTACTTC. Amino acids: CASSIGTGQETQYF.

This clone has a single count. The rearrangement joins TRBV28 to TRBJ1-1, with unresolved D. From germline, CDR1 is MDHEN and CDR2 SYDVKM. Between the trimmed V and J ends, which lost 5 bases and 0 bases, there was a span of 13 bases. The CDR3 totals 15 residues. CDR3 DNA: TGTGCCAGCAGTCCTCATGGGCCTTTGAACACTGAAGCTTTCTTT. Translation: CASSPHGPLNTEAFF.

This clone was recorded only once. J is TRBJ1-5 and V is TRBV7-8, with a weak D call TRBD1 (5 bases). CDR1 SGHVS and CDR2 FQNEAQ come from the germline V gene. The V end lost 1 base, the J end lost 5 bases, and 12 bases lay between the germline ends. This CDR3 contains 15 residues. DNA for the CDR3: TGTGCCAGCAGCTTAGGAGTGCGGGGGGATCAGCCCCAGCATTTT. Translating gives CASSLGVRGDQPQHF.

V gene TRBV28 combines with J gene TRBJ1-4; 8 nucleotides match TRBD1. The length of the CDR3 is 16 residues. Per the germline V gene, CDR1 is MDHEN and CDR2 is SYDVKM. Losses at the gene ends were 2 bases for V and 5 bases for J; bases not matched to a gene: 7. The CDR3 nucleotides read TGTGCCAGCAGTTTAGGGCCACAGGGGGGAAATGAAAAACTGTTTTTT. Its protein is CASSLGPQGGNEKLFF.

CDR3 loop: CASTPGSSYNEQFF. The CDR3 region has the DNA TGCGCCAGCACCCCAGGGAGCTCCTACAATGAGCAGTTCTTC. The chain uses TRBV5-1 and TRBJ2-1; D possibly uses TRBD1 or TRBD2 (5 bases each). With 6 bases removed from V and 0 bases from J, the gap between germline ends came to 10 bases. Looked up from germline, CDR1 is SGHRS and CDR2 is YFSETQ. The CDR3 has 14 amino acids.

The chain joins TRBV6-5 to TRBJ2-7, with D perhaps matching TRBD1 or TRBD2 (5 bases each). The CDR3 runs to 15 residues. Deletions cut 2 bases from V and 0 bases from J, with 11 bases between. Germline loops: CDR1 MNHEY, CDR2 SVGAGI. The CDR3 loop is CASSYGGRSSYEQYF. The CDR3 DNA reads TGTGCCAGCAGTTACGGGGGACGGAGCTCCTACGAGCAGTACTTC.

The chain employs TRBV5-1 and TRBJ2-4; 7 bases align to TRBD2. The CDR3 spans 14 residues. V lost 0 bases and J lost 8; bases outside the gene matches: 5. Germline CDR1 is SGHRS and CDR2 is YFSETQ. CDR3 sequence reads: CASSLGAGRDIQYF. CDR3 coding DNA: TGCGCCAGCAGCTTGGGAGCGGGGCGGGACATTCAGTACTTC.